Detailed here is one T cell receptor beta chain. Its cognate antigen is unknown. The entry originates in a study of T-cell reconstitution after alpha-beta-depleted transplantation in children. General study findings and limits: After transplant, high TCRbeta diversity at day 60 in some patients arose from surviving recipient T cells and thymic progenitors. From newly produced T cells came most of the T-cell counts and diversity one year after transplant. It was reported that alpha-beta T cells came from several hundred expanded graft clones (about two months after transplant).

The authors prepared the TCRbeta library with unique molecular identifiers. TCRdb re-called the PCR reads with MiXCR, one entry per CDR3 protein. The table has under 850,000 distinct CDR3 sequences, roughly 14% seen once. The specimen comprised PBMCs, sampled before TCRalphabeta/CD19-depleted stem cell transplant. This clonotype originated in a girl aged 2 to 10 with congenital amegakaryocytic thrombocytopenia, due to receive a stem cell transplant.

In DNA, the CDR3 is TGCGCCAGCAGCCAACGACTAGCGGGAGACTATTACGAGCAGTACTTC. This encodes CASSQRLAGDYYEQYF. The chain combines TRBV4-1 with TRBJ2-7; 12 bases are a match to TRBD2. V was clipped by 2 bases and J by 4 bases; unmatched bases: 6. Germline V gene lookup returns CDR1 MGHRA and CDR2 YSYEKL. The CDR3 covers 16 residues.